Listed below are T cell receptor beta chains from one sample, sequenced in a study of monozygotic twins with inflammatory bowel disease. TCRdb re-called the 5' RACE reads and shows each CDR3 protein once, DNA omitted. Its listing shows about 93,000 distinct CDR3 sequences. Source material: blood. The source is a human donor with ulcerative colitis or Crohn's disease, or a healthy co-twin of an affected twin (not recorded which). CDR3s include the opening cysteine and the closing phenylalanine or tryptophan. Each record gives: V gene, J gene, CDR3 protein.

TRBV11-2,TRBJ1-1,CASSLDIKPTEAFF
TRBV5-1,TRBJ2-5,CASRAYGNSQETQYF
TRBV5-1,TRBJ1-1,CASSFRGYGTEAFF
TRBV7-6,TRBJ2-7,CASSSGVPYEQYF
TRBV12-3/TRBV12-4,TRBJ1-2,CASSFEGYGYTF
TRBV15,TRBJ1-5,CATSRSMSGTPKNQPQHF
TRBV7-7,TRBJ2-1,CASSLGPSNEQFF
TRBV6-5,TRBJ1-1,CASSYGVPNTEAFF
TRBV5-1,TRBJ2-7,CASSWGQSYEQYF
TRBV6-1,TRBJ2-5,CASSGQRQETQYF
TRBV7-9,TRBJ1-1,CASSLIRDYTEAFF
TRBV6-6,TRBJ1-4,CASMGTEKLFF
TRBV20-1,TRBJ2-3,CSARLFGTDTQYF
TRBV5-1,TRBJ1-3,CASSLELGGSSGNTIYF
TRBV20-1,TRBJ1-2,CSARNRHYGYTF
TRBV6-1,TRBJ2-2,CASSALRNTGELFF
TRBV20-1,TRBJ2-5,CSALRGSETQYF
TRBV5-1,TRBJ2-1,CASSLAPGAGKGNEQFF
TRBV2,TRBJ1-4,CASSEWGATNEKLFF
TRBV7-9,TRBJ2-7,CASSLAKRNEQYF